The 28 T cell receptor beta chains given below trace back to one sample, sequenced in a study of blood T cells in healthy people across ages. Then a second PCR, running about 6 to 12 cycles, was carried out with a sample-barcoded 5' primer and a J-beta primer mix. Via MiXCR, TCRdb re-called the 5' RACE reads, giving one row per CDR3 protein. This table has under 1,000,000 distinct CDR3 sequences, under 40% appearing once. The sample comprised blood. These receptors came from a man aged 18-30 years in good health.

The CDR3 loop reads CASSERAGNEQFF. The CDR3 region has the DNA TGTGCCAGCAGTGAACGGGCGGGCAATGAGCAGTTCTTC. The chain couples TRBV6-1 to TRBJ2-1; D is possibly TRBD2 (5 bases). This CDR3 is built from 13 residues. V was trimmed by 2 bases and J by 6 bases, leaving 8 bases between them. The germline gives CDR1 MNHNS, CDR2 SASEGT.

The chain links TRBV20-1 to TRBJ2-7; the D is unclear. Germline V gene data show CDR1 as DFQATT and CDR2 as SNEGSKA (reference sequence). The CDR3 contains 13 residues. With 0 bases removed from V and 3 bases from J, the gap between germline ends came to 9 bases. CDR3 loop: CSARDVAGYEQYF. The DNA of the CDR3 is TGCAGTGCTAGAGATGTCGCAGGCTACGAGCAGTACTTC.

This sequence joins TRBV20-1 and TRBJ1-6, with 10 bases aligning to TRBD1. Germline V CDR1 and CDR2: DFQATT, SNEGSKA (reference sequence). The CDR3 covers 16 residues. V shed 0 bases and J 5 bases; nucleotides not matched to a gene: 4. This CDR3 is CSAREGQGTHNSPLHF. The DNA of the CDR3 is TGCAGTGCTAGAGAGGGACAGGGGACGCATAATTCACCCCTCCACTTT.

Only a few counts were recorded for this clonotype. The gene calls are TRBV12-3 or TRBV12-4 and TRBJ2-5; tentative D call: TRBD2 (7 bases). V was trimmed by 6 bases and J by 5 bases, leaving 19 bases between them. The CDR3 is 15 amino acids. The CDR3 loop is CASRHTGGPGETQYF. Written as DNA, the CDR3 is TGTGCCAGCAGACATACCGGGGGGCCTGGGGAGACCCAGTACTTC.

The genes are TRBV12-3 or TRBV12-4 and TRBJ1-5; perhaps TRBD1 as D (6 bases). Trimming removed 5 bases from V and 0 bases from J, with 11 bases in between. This CDR3 spans 15 amino acids. CDR3 coding DNA: TGTGCCAGCAGTACAGGGTTGGATAGCAATCAGCCCCAGCATTTT. This sequence encodes CASSTGLDSNQPQHF.

On this clonotype: Germline and junction disagree at one end, which may indicate a read error. This rearrangement joins TRBV6-5 to TRBJ2-1; D unclear. From germline, CDR1 is MNHEY and CDR2 SVGAGI. There are 16 residues in the CDR3. The CDR3, as DNA: TGTGCCGGCAGTTACTCTTTCCCCAGCTCACGCAATGAGCAGTTCTTC. It encodes CAGSYSFPSSRNEQFF.

As concerns this clonotype: A junction boundary mismatches the germline segment, possibly from a read error. The chain employs TRBV5-1 and TRBJ1-6; D remains unclear. Germline lookup yields CDR1 SGHRS and CDR2 YFSETQ. The CDR3 has 18 residues. In DNA form, the CDR3 reads TGCGCCAGCAGCTTGGGTGCGGATGGGAGCTCCTATAAGTCACCCCTCCACTTT. Its translation is CASSLGADGSSYKSPLHF.

This clonotype came up a few times. The chain combines TRBV10-3 with TRBJ2-1, with 11 bases matching TRBD2. The CDR3 extends over 15 amino acids. Germline CDR1 is ENHRY and CDR2 is SYGVKD. Trimming took 6 bases from V and 5 from J; bases not matched to a gene: 6. CDR3 residues: CAIRPSGGRDNEQFF. Written as DNA, the CDR3 is TGTGCCATCAGACCTAGCGGGGGGAGAGACAATGAGCAGTTCTTC.

In this sample, this clonotype turned up a few times. The chain recombines TRBV10-3 with TRBJ1-1; the D gene is possibly TRBD1 (5 bases). Germline-derived CDR1 and CDR2 are ENHRY and SYGVKD. CDR3 length: 15 amino acids. Trimming took 7 bases from V and 1 from J, leaving 16 bases between them. CDR3 region: CAITEGSGGNTEAFF. The CDR3 bases are TGTGCCATCACCGAGGGGTCCGGGGGGAACACTGAAGCTTTCTTT.

This CDR3 reads CASSQDRSSGGASGQNEQYF. The CDR3 DNA is TGCGCCAGCAGCCAAGATCGGTCTAGCGGGGGGGCGTCGGGGCAAAATGAGCAGTACTTC. The V and J genes are TRBV4-3 and TRBJ2-5; 12 bases fit TRBD2. The germline CDR1 and CDR2 sequences are LGHNA and YSLEER. Trimming at V came to 0 bases and at J to 11 bases, leaving 22 bases not matched to a gene. The CDR3 length is 20 residues.

The J gene is TRBJ2-4, the V gene TRBV5-1, with 7 positions matching TRBD1. The assigned J gene may be wrong: the sequence end matches TRBJ2-7 better. Germline CDR1 SGHRS, CDR2 YFSETQ. The CDR3 runs 14 residues. The CDR3 nucleotides are TGCGCCAGCAGCTTGGACAGGGGACACTACGAGCAGTACTTC. Residues: CASSLDRGHYEQYF.

As concerns this clonotype: One end of the junction is discordant with germline, which a read error may explain. The chain joins TRBV25-1 to TRBJ1-2; D is undetermined. Per germline, CDR1 MGHDK and CDR2 SYGVNS. This CDR3 is 10 amino acids long. This chain's CDR3 is CASGSSSYNF. The CDR3 region has the DNA TGTGCCAGTGGGTCTTCTAGCTACAACTTC.

This clonotype was recorded only once. CDR3 DNA: TGCAGCGTTGTTTCCGGGGGAGGCTACACCTTC. Its protein is CSVVSGGGYTF. The rearrangement joins TRBV29-1 to TRBJ1-2; maybe TRBD1 (5 bases). V shed 4 bases and J shed 8 bases, with 11 bases lying between them. The CDR3 is 11 residues long. Germline V gene sequence: CDR1 SQVTM, CDR2 ANQGSEA. Full variable domain (rest looked up from reference TRBV29-1 and TRBJ1-2): SAVISQKPSRDICQRGTSLTIQCQVDSQVTMMFWYRQQPGQSLTLIATANQGSEATYESGFVIDKFPISRPNLTFSTLTVSNMSPEDSSIYLCSVVSGGGYTFGSGTRLTVV.

V usage is TRBV9 and J usage is TRBJ2-3; D possibly matches TRBD1 or TRBD2 (5 bases each). With 3 bases removed from V and 1 base from J, the gap between germline ends came to 9 bases. The length of the CDR3 is 14 residues. Germline assignment: CDR1 SGDLS and CDR2 YYNGEE. In DNA, the CDR3 is TGTGCCAGCAGCGACGGGACGCGCACAGATACGCAGTATTTT. Protein sequence: CASSDGTRTDTQYF.

In this sample, this clonotype turned up a few times. This sequence joins TRBV27 and TRBJ1-4, with a possible D match to TRBD1 (5 bases). This CDR3 contains 16 residues. CDR1 is MNHEY and CDR2 is SMNVEV in the germline V gene (reference sequence). V lost 2 bases and J lost 3, with 13 bases in between. Here the CDR3 reads CASSLDWGTANEKLFF. CDR3 coding DNA: TGTGCCAGCAGTTTAGACTGGGGCACCGCTAATGAAAAACTGTTTTTT. The complete variable domain, with remaining parts taken from reference TRBV27 and TRBJ1-4, reads EAQVTQNPRYLITVTGKKLTVTCSQNMNHEYMSWYRQDPGLGLRQIYYSMNVEVTDKGDVPEGYKVSRKEKRNFPLILESPSPNQTSLYFCASSLDWGTANEKLFFGSGTQLSVL.

The chain recombines TRBV20-1 with TRBJ2-3, with D perhaps TRBD1 or TRBD2 (5 bases each). V was clipped by 1 base and J by 2 bases, with 13 bases between them. This CDR3 is built from 15 residues. CDR1 is DFQATT and CDR2 is SNEGSKA in the germline V gene (reference sequence). CDR3 DNA sequence: TGCAGTGCTAGAGCTGGGGCGGGTGACACAGATACGCAGTATTTT. This encodes CSARAGAGDTDTQYF.

For this clonotype: This may come from a read error, since a much larger clone is one base off. The rearrangement links TRBV6-5 to TRBJ2-7, with 8 positions matching TRBD2. V was pared by 2 bases and J by 10 bases, with 10 bases of the junction left unmatched. Germline values: CDR1 MNHEY, CDR2 SVGAGI. This CDR3 region has 14 residues. Here the CDR3 reads CASSYELAEEAQYF. In nucleotides, the CDR3 is TGTGCCAGCAGTTACGAACTAGCGGAAGAGGCCCAGTACTTC.

This clonotype has more than one count but fewer than ten. This chain uses TRBV12-3 or TRBV12-4 with TRBJ1-1, with D perhaps matching TRBD1 (5 bases). V was trimmed by 6 bases and J by 4 bases, leaving 18 bases between them. The CDR3 runs 15 residues. Here the CDR3 reads CASSKPFGGGTEAFF. CDR3 in DNA: TGTGCCAGCAGCAAGCCCTTTGGGGGTGGCACTGAAGCTTTCTTT.

This clonotype was recorded a few times. The chain links TRBV6-6 to TRBJ2-7; TRBD1 matches at 7 bases. Germline CDR1 reads MNHNY; CDR2 reads SVGAGI (reference sequence). The V gene end was trimmed by 0 bases and the J gene end by 1 base; junction bases not matched to a gene: 6. The CDR3 has 16 amino acids. CDR3 nucleotide sequence: TGTGCCAGCAGTTACTCGCCTGGGACAGCATCCTACGAGCAGTACTTC. Translated, it gives CASSYSPGTASYEQYF.

Comment on this clonotype: One junction end does not reproduce the germline sequence, and a read error may be involved. The chain is built from TRBV5-1 and TRBJ2-4; D may be TRBD1 or TRBD2 (5 bases each). This CDR3 is built from 16 residues. Germline V gives CDR1 SGHRS, CDR2 YFSETQ. The CDR3 sequence is CAGSFVGVEGKNIQYF. CDR3 bases: TGCGCCGGCAGCTTCGTAGGGGTCGAGGGCAAAAACATTCAGTACTTC.

This clonotype has just a few counts. This rearrangement joins TRBV7-9 to TRBJ2-7; D is unresolved. Trimming pared 3 bases from V and 4 bases from J, leaving 10 bases between. This CDR3 has 13 amino acids. Germline V gene lookup returns CDR1 SEHNR and CDR2 FQNEAQ (reference sequence). The chain's CDR3 is CASSFDLGYEQYF. The CDR3 DNA sequence: TGTGCCAGCAGCTTCGATTTGGGGTACGAGCAGTACTTC.

This chain links TRBV5-1 with TRBJ1-6, with D perhaps matching TRBD1 (5 bases). The V gene's germline CDR1 is SGHRS and CDR2 YFSETQ. This CDR3 is 15 amino acids long. V was clipped by 6 bases and J by 7 bases, with 17 bases between them. This CDR3 is CASNSTGGVNSPLHF. CDR3 in DNA: TGCGCCAGCAACTCCACGGGGGGGGTGAATTCACCCCTCCACTTT.

Points on this clonotype: One junction end disagrees with the germline gene, perhaps due to a read error. The J gene is TRBJ2-2, the V gene TRBV12-3 or TRBV12-4; 7 nucleotides align to TRBD2. The CDR3 totals 17 residues. DNA of the CDR3: TGTGCCAGCACTCCCCGGGGGGTTATATGGAACGCCGGGGAGCTGTTTTTT. Translation: CASTPRGVIWNAGELFF.

Comments on this clonotype: This may be a read error: a much more frequent sequence differs by one nucleotide. V usage is TRBV12-3 or TRBV12-4 and J usage is TRBJ1-2, with 7 bases aligning to TRBD1. This CDR3 comprises 14 residues. The CDR3 region is CASSRGGSNYGHTF. In nucleotides, the CDR3 is TGTGCCAGCAGCCGAGGGGGCTCGAACTATGGCCACACCTTC.

The chain couples TRBV3-1 to TRBJ2-1; the D is unclear. Trimming stripped 0 bases from V and 9 bases from J, with 12 bases between. The length of the CDR3 is 14 residues. From germline, CDR1 is LGHDT and CDR2 YNNKEL (reference sequence). CDR3 DNA: TGTGCCAGCAGCCAAGACCTGACCGGGTCTGAGCAGTTCTTC. Translated: CASSQDLTGSEQFF.

This chain uses TRBV2 with TRBJ1-4, with D perhaps matching TRBD1 (6 bases). This CDR3 comprises 15 residues. The V gene's germline CDR1 is SNHLY and CDR2 FYNNEI. V shed 11 bases and J shed 4 bases, with 20 bases lying between them. CDR3 protein: CALRDISSSNEKLFF. The CDR3 nucleotides read TGTGCCCTAAGGGACATCAGTTCTAGTAATGAAAAACTGTTTTTT.

This clonotype appeared a few times. The chain employs TRBV6-5 and TRBJ2-1, with TRBD1 identical over 7 bases. V was pared by 6 bases and J by 5 bases, with 13 bases of the junction left unmatched. The CDR3 contains 16 residues. Germline CDR1 is MNHEY and CDR2 is SVGAGI. Written as DNA, the CDR3 is TGTGCCAGCAGGACCTACACAGGGGCCCTTCACAATGAGCAGTTCTTC. This codes for CASRTYTGALHNEQFF.

J is TRBJ2-7 and V is TRBV25-1; TRBD2 aligns across 7 bases. The CDR3 is made up of 12 amino acids. The junction had 9 bases not matched to a gene; V was cut back by 10 bases and J by 6 bases. From germline, CDR1 is MGHDK and CDR2 SYGVNS. The CDR3 nucleotides are TGTGCCACTACGGGACCGGGGGGCGAGCAGTACTTC. Translating gives CATTGPGGEQYF.